A selection of T cell receptor beta chains follows, all from one sample in a study of T cell repertoires in cytomegalovirus infection. These TCRs are of unknown antigen specificity. TCRdb processed the reads anew with MiXCR; each CDR3 protein has one entry. The top ten hold about 32% of the sample, which has over 100,000 distinct CDR3 sequences, 10% seen once. The sequencing input was PBMCs, sequenced either directly or after in vitro stimulation (not recorded which). The receptors shown here come from a human donor in good health (CMV status not recorded). Some clones in this sample may be carry-over from other donors' samples. Both conserved end residues are part of each CDR3. The D gene is left open where the match is weak. The listing skips clone size in some rows; elsewhere it reads once, few, many or a size class.

V	J	length	size	D	CDR3	DNA
TRBV27	TRBJ1-6	13	many	NA	CASSSSDLSPLHF	TGTGCCAGCAGTTCAAGCGATCTCTCACCCCTCCACTTT
TRBV20-1	TRBJ1-1	17	many	TRBD1	CSAAGSRQGAQNTEAFF	TGCAGTGCGGCAGGATCAAGACAGGGGGCGCAGAACACTGAAGCTTTCTTT
TRBV7-9	TRBJ1-3	16	many	TRBD1	CASSPPGQGAGNTIYF	TGTGCCAGCAGCCCCCCGGGACAGGGGGCTGGAAACACCATATATTTT
TRBV5-4	TRBJ1-1	13	NA	NA	CASRQQGLTEAFF	TGTGCCAGCAGGCAACAGGGCCTCACTGAAGCTTTCTTT
TRBV6-2/TRBV6-3	TRBJ2-5	17	NA	TRBD2	CASSIGTSGRGTETQYF	TGTGCCAGCAGTATAGGGACTAGCGGGAGGGGAACGGAGACCCAGTACTTC
TRBV2	TRBJ2-1	12	NA	NA	CASTRLNNEQFF	TGTGCCAGCACCAGATTAAACAATGAGCAGTTCTTC
TRBV7-9	TRBJ1-1	15	NA	TRBD1	CASSPPTGLNTEAFF	TGTGCCAGCAGCCCGCCGACAGGGCTGAACACTGAAGCTTTCTTT
TRBV12-3/TRBV12-4	TRBJ1-5	14	many	NA	CASSLVADNQPQHF	TGTGCCAGCAGTTTAGTGGCAGACAATCAGCCCCAGCATTTT
TRBV6-6	TRBJ2-1	11	once	NA	CASTAYNEQFF	TGTGCCAGCACTGCCTACAATGAGCAGTTCTTC
TRBV7-2	TRBJ1-5	15	many	NA	CASSRGQIRNQPQHF	TGTGCCAGCAGCCGCGGGCAGATCAGAAATCAGCCCCAGCATTTT
TRBV19	TRBJ1-5	16	NA	TRBD1	CASRNRGLTSNQPQHF	TGTGCCAGTAGAAACAGGGGGCTGACCAGCAATCAGCCCCAGCATTTT
TRBV7-2	TRBJ1-4	15	NA	TRBD1	CASSLRQGPGEKLFF	TGTGCCAGCAGCCTACGACAGGGTCCAGGGGAAAAACTGTTTTTT
TRBV4-1	TRBJ1-2	15	many	NA	CASSQVFQLNYGYTF	TGCGCCAGCAGCCAAGTATTTCAGCTGAACTATGGCTACACCTTC
TRBV7-3	TRBJ2-3	14	many	NA	CASSLNGGTDTQYF	TGTGCCAGCAGCTTAAATGGGGGCACAGATACGCAGTATTTT
TRBV6-2/TRBV6-3	TRBJ2-2	14	NA	NA	CASRGGGFSGELFF	TGTGCCAGCCGTGGCGGAGGGTTTTCGGGGGAGCTGTTTTTT
TRBV7-2	TRBJ1-1	14	many	NA	CASNQAPARTEAFF	TGTGCCAGCAACCAAGCGCCCGCGCGGACTGAAGCTTTCTTT
TRBV7-9	TRBJ2-5	13	NA	NA	CASCLSLGETQYF	TGTGCCAGCTGCTTGTCGCTAGGAGAGACCCAGTACTTC
TRBV7-2	TRBJ2-1	13	many	NA	CASSLVSINEQFF	TGTGCCAGCAGCTTAGTGTCTATCAATGAGCAGTTCTTC
TRBV6-5	TRBJ2-7	16	many	TRBD2	CASSYDGLAGVYEQYF	TGTGCCAGCAGTTACGACGGACTAGCGGGAGTATACGAGCAGTACTTC
TRBV12-3/TRBV12-4	TRBJ2-3	10	many	NA	CASRAATQYF	TGTGCCAGCAGGGCTGCGACGCAGTATTTT
TRBV5-1	TRBJ2-1	19	NA	TRBD2	CASSTRLAGNRGSYNEQFF	TGCGCCAGCAGCACCAGACTAGCAGGCAATCGGGGGTCCTACAATGAGCAGTTCTTC
TRBV5-1	TRBJ2-7	16	NA	NA	CASSLAGTNAIYEQYF	TGCGCCAGCAGCTTAGCCGGGACGAATGCAATTTACGAGCAGTACTTC
TRBV28	TRBJ2-1	18	many	TRBD2	CATGTGTSGRASYNEQFF	TGTGCCACCGGGACAGGGACTAGCGGGAGGGCCTCCTACAATGAGCAGTTCTTC
TRBV5-3	TRBJ2-7	14	NA	NA	CASSLEVSPGEQYF	TGTGCCAGCAGCTTGGAGGTCAGTCCGGGGGAGCAGTACTTC
TRBV6-2/TRBV6-3	TRBJ2-7	15	many	NA	CASSARRGGGYEQYF	TGTGCCAGCAGCGCTAGGCGGGGAGGAGGCTACGAGCAGTACTTC
TRBV7-9	TRBJ2-5	13	many	NA	CASSSDLGETQYF	TGTGCCAGCAGCTCCGACTTGGGAGAGACCCAGTACTTC
TRBV6-4	TRBJ2-1	16	many	NA	CASSDSTGKLYNEQFF	TGTGCCAGCAGTGACTCGACCGGGAAACTATACAATGAGCAGTTCTTC
TRBV28	TRBJ1-5	18	NA	TRBD1	CASSHWTGWGGGNQPQHF	TGTGCCAGCAGCCACTGGACAGGTTGGGGGGGTGGCAATCAGCCCCAGCATTTT